These 8 T cell receptor beta chains share one sample of origin, sequenced in a study of OX40 agonist ivuxolimab in advanced cancers. Method: immunoSEQ multiplex PCR; TCRdb's copy keeps in-frame clones and lacks some. The sample records 52,000 or so clones, roughly 94% being singletons. Specimen: CD4+ or CD8+ T cells sorted from blood, collected in a trial of the OX40 agonist ivuxolimab. These TCRs come from an adult with an advanced solid tumor such as melanoma, head and neck, liver or kidney cancer.

There are a few counts of this clone. The V gene is TRBV2, the J gene TRBJ2-7; D is undetermined. Germline lookup yields CDR1 SNHLY and CDR2 FYNNEI. There are 12 residues in the CDR3. V dropped 6 bases and J dropped 3 bases, with 9 bases sitting between them. DNA of the CDR3: TGTGCCAGCAGCCAACAATACTACGAGCAGTACTTC. The encoded protein is CASSQQYYEQYF.

The chain uses TRBV15 and TRBJ2-7; TRBD1 aligns across 10 bases. The CDR3 contains 15 residues. The junction had 5 bases not matched to a gene; V was cut back by 0 bases and J by 6 bases. Germline V gene data show CDR1 as LNHNV and CDR2 as YYDKDF (reference sequence). This CDR3 is CATSRDPTGGGEQYF. CDR3 nucleotides: TGTGCCACCAGCAGAGACCCGACAGGGGGCGGCGAGCAGTACTTC.

This clone has only a few counts. J is TRBJ1-1 and V is TRBV7-9, with unresolved D. Germline CDR1 and CDR2: SEHNR and FQNEAQ (reference sequence). Trimming cost V 2 bases and J 4 bases, with 5 bases left between them. The CDR3 spans 12 residues. CDR3 residues: CASSLSGTEAFF. The CDR3 DNA reads as TGTGCCAGCAGCTTATCGGGCACTGAAGCTTTCTTT.

The V call is TRBV18, the J call TRBJ2-7, with a weak D call TRBD1 (5 bases). Germline CDR1 is KGHSH and CDR2 is LQKENI. The CDR3 has 15 amino acids. The V gene lost 3 bases and the J gene lost 1 base, with 13 bases spanning the gap. CDR3: CASSPSTDDSYEQYF. CDR3 bases: TGTGCCAGCTCACCCTCGACAGATGATTCCTACGAGCAGTACTTC. Full variable domain (remainder filled in from reference TRBV18 and TRBJ2-7): NAGVMQNPRHLVRRRGQEARLRCSPMKGHSHVYWYRQLPEEGLKFMVYLQKENIIDESGMPKERFSAEFPKEGPSILRIQQVVRGDSAAYFCASSPSTDDSYEQYFGPGTRLTVT.

The count of this clone is one. The V call is TRBV11-3, the J call TRBJ2-7; D perhaps matches TRBD1 (5 bases). The CDR3 is 17 residues long. V was clipped by 0 bases and J by 0 bases, with 15 bases between them. Germline CDR1 SGHNT, CDR2 YENEEA. The CDR3 DNA reads as TGTGCCAGCAGCTTAGATCAAAGGACAACTTTCTCCTACGAGCAGTACTTC. It yields the protein CASSLDQRTTFSYEQYF.

This chain joins TRBV6-6 and TRBJ2-7, with 13 bases lining up with TRBD2. The CDR3 length is 15 residues. Unmatched junction bases numbered 0, after V lost 2 bases and J lost 2 bases. Germline CDR1 and CDR2: MNHNY and SVGAGI (reference sequence). CDR3 nucleotide sequence: TGTGCCAGCAGTTACGGACTAGCGGGAGCCTACGAGCAGTACTTC. It encodes CASSYGLAGAYEQYF.

This sequence joins TRBV27 and TRBJ2-1; the match to TRBD2 covers 9 bases. CDR3 length: 15 amino acids. Germline trimming cut 2 bases from V and 6 bases from J; bases unmatched to any gene: 5. The germline gives CDR1 MNHEY, CDR2 SMNVEV (reference sequence). The CDR3 nucleotides are TGTGCCAGCAGTTTAGCGGGAGGGTACCCCAATGAGCAGTTCTTC. Its translation: CASSLAGGYPNEQFF.

The chain couples TRBV7-9 to TRBJ2-1; 9 positions match TRBD1. CDR3 length equals 15 residues. The ends lost 4 bases at V and 4 bases at J; junction bases unmatched: 5. CDR1 is SEHNR and CDR2 is FQNEAQ in the germline V gene (reference sequence). In DNA form, the CDR3 reads TGTGCCAGCAGCTCACGACAGGGGGTATACAATGAGCAGTTCTTC. This translates into CASSSRQGVYNEQFF.